This TCR beta chain was obtained from a study of PD-1 blockade in classical Hodgkin lymphoma. TCRdb's copy holds only in-frame clones and misses some; the assay was immunoSEQ multiplex PCR. The table records fewer than 95,000 clones, more than 80% of them present only once. Indicated time point: cycle 4 day 1 (C4D1), after around six weeks of nivolumab. Relapses following autologous stem cell transplantation were seen in all patients, with brentuximab vedotin exposure varying. After removal of 6 bases from V and 5 bases from J, the junction contained 11 bases not matched to a gene. This CDR3 comprises 15 residues. Germline V gene lookup returns CDR1 SGHNT and CDR2 YENEEA.

The sequencing used peripheral blood mononuclear cells (PBMCs), collected before the fourth cycle of nivolumab. The sequence was obtained from a human donor with classical Hodgkin lymphoma. The chain is built from TRBV11-3 and TRBJ2-5; 8 positions match TRBD1. In DNA form, the CDR3 reads TGTGCCAGCAGTCCCGGACAGGGAGGTCTCGAGACCCAGTACTTC. Amino acid sequence: CASSPGQGGLETQYF.